Shown below are 27 T cell receptor beta chains from a single sample sequenced in a study of OX40 agonist ivuxolimab in advanced cancers. The library came from the immunoSEQ multiplex PCR assay. The table was pulled from immuneACCESS by TCRdb, which kept in-frame rearrangements only. Such tables lose some clones; where checked, under half of the loss comes from unresolved V genes, and the rest has no known cause. The sample records over 65,000 clones, approximately 86% of which are singletons. Of the sample, just under 2% is held by the ten largest clones. The sequenced sample was CD4+ or CD8+ T cells sorted from blood, obtained in a trial of the OX40 agonist ivuxolimab. The receptors stem from an adult with an advanced solid tumor such as melanoma, head and neck, liver or kidney cancer.

The chain recombines TRBV4-2 with TRBJ1-2, with D hard to call. The germline CDR1 and CDR2 sequences are LGHNA and YNFKEQ. Trimming stripped 0 bases from V and 8 bases from J, with 10 bases between. The CDR3 contains 13 residues. CDR3 region: CASSQDLEGGYTF. In DNA, the CDR3 is TGTGCCAGCAGCCAAGATCTAGAGGGAGGCTACACCTTC.

The chain has TRBV5-1 and TRBJ1-2; 10 positions match TRBD1. V was clipped by 4 bases and J by 8 bases; unmatched bases: 14. This CDR3 is built from 16 residues. The V gene's germline CDR1 is SGHRS and CDR2 YFSETQ. The CDR3 sequence: CASSLTATGTGDGYTF. CDR3 DNA sequence: TGCGCCAGCAGCCTGACCGCAACCGGGACAGGGGACGGCTACACCTTC.

This clone occurred once. The rearrangement links TRBV19 to TRBJ1-5; D is undetermined. Germline CDR1 and CDR2: LNHDA and SQIVND (reference sequence). V dropped 6 bases and J dropped 7 bases, with 13 bases sitting between them. This CDR3 spans 13 amino acids. The DNA of the CDR3 is TGTGCCAGTAGGGGTACCTTGGGGCAGCCCCAGCATTTT. This gives the protein CASRGTLGQPQHF.

The chain couples TRBV5-4 to TRBJ2-3; 7 bases align to TRBD2. J lost 5 bases, V lost 3 bases, and 6 bases had no gene match. The CDR3 sequence is 14 residues long. Germline V lookup: CDR1 SGHNT, CDR2 YYREEE (reference sequence). For the CDR3, the DNA is TGTGCCAGCAGCTGGAAAAGCGGGGAAGATACGCAGTATTTT. The encoded protein is CASSWKSGEDTQYF.

As regards this clone: Other DNA variants within this sample encode the same CDR3. The rearrangement links TRBV9 to TRBJ2-2; no clear D gene. The V gene lost 0 bases and the J gene lost 3 bases, with 3 bases spanning the gap. From germline, CDR1 is SGDLS and CDR2 YYNGEE. The CDR3 consists of 13 residues. CDR3 region: CASSVVDTGELFF. The CDR3, as DNA: TGTGCCAGCAGCGTAGTGGACACCGGGGAGCTGTTTTTT.

Only a few counts were recorded for this clone. This chain connects TRBV29-1 to TRBJ2-5, with a possible D match to TRBD2 (7 bases). In germline, CDR1 is SQVTM, CDR2 ANQGSEA. This CDR3 is built from 11 residues. CDR3 residues: CTGGGGETQYF. In DNA form, the CDR3 reads TGCACGGGCGGGGGCGGCGAGACCCAGTACTTC.

The rearrangement joins TRBV5-5 to TRBJ2-5, with 8 bases lining up with TRBD2. The CDR3 has 15 amino acids. Germline loops: CDR1 SGHKS, CDR2 YYEKEE (reference sequence). The V segment lost 0 bases and the J segment 2 bases; nucleotides outside the gene matches: 3. The CDR3 reads CASSLVPSGQETQYF. The CDR3, as DNA: TGTGCCAGCAGCTTGGTGCCTAGCGGGCAAGAGACCCAGTACTTC.

In the case of this clone: The junction departs from germline at one end; a sequencing error may be responsible. The V call is TRBV20-1, the J call TRBJ1-6; a weak D match, TRBD1 (6 bases). Germline lookup yields CDR1 DFQATT and CDR2 SNEGSKA (reference sequence). This CDR3 region has 11 residues. CDR3 in DNA: TGCAGTGCTAGAGATCAGGACAGCCGCCGCTTT. Its protein product is CSARDQDSRRF.

This clone was observed a single time. The gene calls are TRBV30 and TRBJ1-1, with 11 bases aligning to TRBD1. Germline lookup yields CDR1 GTSNPN and CDR2 SVGIG (reference sequence). J lost 5 bases, V lost 2 bases, and 7 bases had no gene match. CDR3 length: 15 residues. The CDR3 DNA sequence: TGTGCCTGGAGTCGAGGACAGGGGGCGAGGACTGAAGCTTTCTTT. Translated, it gives CAWSRGQGARTEAFF.

V and J are TRBV28 and TRBJ2-7; D is possibly TRBD2 (6 bases). From germline, CDR1 is MDHEN and CDR2 SYDVKM. V was clipped by 2 bases and J by 4 bases, with 9 bases between them. CDR3 length: 13 amino acids. The CDR3 loop is CASSLGGEYEQYF. The CDR3 DNA sequence: TGTGCCAGCAGTTTAGGCGGGGAGTACGAGCAGTACTTC.

The V and J genes are TRBV6-5 and TRBJ1-1; D is undetermined. Per the germline V gene, CDR1 is MNHEY and CDR2 is SVGAGI. This CDR3 spans 15 amino acids. V lost 4 bases and J lost 3, with 15 bases in between. This CDR3 reads CASSSPKGWDTEAFF. In DNA form, the CDR3 reads TGTGCCAGCAGTTCCCCTAAGGGTTGGGACACTGAAGCTTTCTTT.

This clone was seen once. This rearrangement joins TRBV10-3 to TRBJ1-1, with D unresolved. Germline CDR1 reads ENHRY; CDR2 reads SYGVKD. The CDR3 has 12 amino acids. V lost 4 bases to trimming and J lost 9 bases, with 12 bases between them. The CDR3 region is CAISVGSDQAFF. The CDR3, as DNA: TGTGCCATCAGTGTTGGGTCAGATCAAGCTTTCTTT.

The rearrangement joins TRBV18 to TRBJ2-3; 8 positions agree with TRBD1. This CDR3 contains 16 residues. The V and J ends lost 3 bases and 4 bases, in that order; junction bases with no gene match: 9. CDR1 KGHSH and CDR2 LQKENI come from the germline V gene. CDR3 sequence: CASSPLGQGAPDTQYF. DNA of the CDR3: TGTGCCAGCTCACCTCTCGGACAGGGTGCCCCAGATACGCAGTATTTT.

V and J are TRBV6-5 and TRBJ1-5; D not certain. The CDR3 is 13 residues long. The V end was cut by 2 bases, the J end by 7 bases, with 9 bases between. The germline CDR1 and CDR2 sequences are MNHEY and SVGAGI. The CDR3 bases are TGTGCCAGCAGTTACGATCATGAGCAGCCCCAGCATTTT. Amino acids: CASSYDHEQPQHF.

This clone is a singleton in its sample. V gene TRBV4-1 combines with J gene TRBJ1-1; D unresolved. The ends were cut back, 3 bases at V and 1 base at J, with 12 bases in the middle. CDR3 length: 15 residues. Germline lookup yields CDR1 MGHRA and CDR2 YSYEKL. Here the CDR3 DNA reads TGCGCCAGCAGCCATCCGACCCTTGAGAACACTGAAGCTTTCTTT. Translated: CASSHPTLENTEAFF.

The V gene is TRBV7-6, the J gene TRBJ1-1; D unresolved. Trimming stripped 1 base from V and 2 bases from J, with 5 bases between. Germline CDR1 is SGHVS and CDR2 is FNYEAQ. The CDR3 totals 13 residues. The CDR3 spells CASSLDSNTEAFF. As DNA, the CDR3 is TGTGCCAGCAGCTTAGACAGTAACACTGAAGCTTTCTTT.

This chain connects TRBV2 to TRBJ1-6, with D possibly being TRBD1 (5 bases). V gave up 4 bases and J gave up 10 bases, with 14 bases separating them. The V gene's germline CDR1 is SNHLY and CDR2 FYNNEI. This CDR3 is 14 amino acids long. The CDR3 sequence: CASSGAQGASPLHF. Written as DNA, the CDR3 is TGTGCCAGCAGTGGGGCTCAAGGGGCCTCACCCCTCCACTTT. The variable domain in full, completed from reference TRBV2 and TRBJ1-6, reads EPEVTQTPSHQVTQMGQEVILRCVPISNHLYFYWYRQILGQKVEFLVSFYNNEISEKSEIFDDQFSVERPDGSNFTLKIRSTKLEDSAMYFCASSGAQGASPLHFGNGTRLTVT.

The chain is built from TRBV28 and TRBJ2-7, with D hard to call. Germline-derived CDR1 and CDR2 are MDHEN and SYDVKM. V lost 6 bases and J 1 base, leaving 13 bases between the germline ends. The CDR3 is made up of 14 amino acids. CDR3 region: CASSPPSLSYEQYF. CDR3 coding DNA: TGTGCCAGCAGCCCCCCAAGTTTATCCTACGAGCAGTACTTC.

V and J are TRBV28 and TRBJ2-1; unclear D gene. CDR3 length: 13 residues. The germline gives CDR1 MDHEN, CDR2 SYDVKM. Trimming pared 7 bases from V and 7 bases from J, leaving 14 bases between. CDR3 sequence (DNA): TGTGCCAGCACCCGGCAGTCTGGGAATGAGCAGTTCTTC. The encoded protein is CASTRQSGNEQFF.

The chain has TRBV5-5 and TRBJ2-5; D call uncertain. CDR3 length equals 15 residues. Germline V gene data show CDR1 as SGHKS and CDR2 as YYEKEE (reference sequence). V gave up 4 bases and J gave up 2 bases, with 15 bases separating them. CDR3 in DNA: TGTGCCAGCAGCCCTGTACCCGAATCACAAGAGACCCAGTACTTC. It specifies CASSPVPESQETQYF.

The chain is built from TRBV5-1 and TRBJ1-1; D gene ambiguous. This CDR3 is 14 amino acids long. V dropped 4 bases and J dropped 1 base, with 11 bases sitting between them. Germline V gene data show CDR1 as SGHRS and CDR2 as YFSETQ. The CDR3 protein is CASSRETRNTEAFF. The CDR3 nucleotides read TGCGCCAGCAGCAGGGAGACGCGGAACACTGAAGCTTTCTTT.

The rearrangement joins TRBV27 to TRBJ1-2; D is perhaps TRBD1 (6 bases). CDR1 is MNHEY and CDR2 is SMNVEV in the germline V gene (reference sequence). V lost 5 bases and J lost 0, with 10 bases in between. This CDR3 contains 14 residues. The CDR3 DNA follows: TGTGCCAGCAGTCGGGACACAGCTAACTATGGCTACACCTTC. This translates into CASSRDTANYGYTF.

This sequence joins TRBV15 and TRBJ1-4, with D possibly TRBD1 on 5 matching bases. The CDR3 spans 18 residues. The V end was cut by 3 bases, the J end by 8 bases, with 25 bases between. Germline-derived CDR1 and CDR2 are LNHNV and YYDKDF (reference sequence). The CDR3 DNA follows: TGTGCCACCAGCAGGGATAATTTCGTCGGGGGTCTTGAGGAAAAACTGTTTTTT. Its protein is CATSRDNFVGGLEEKLFF.

V and J are TRBV5-4 and TRBJ1-1, with 8 bases lining up with TRBD1. Germline V gene lookup returns CDR1 SGHNT and CDR2 YYREEE (reference sequence). The CDR3 length is 14 residues. Trimming cost V 6 bases and J 4 bases; bases outside gene matches: 8. CDR3 sequence: CASTPRTGTTEAFF. Written as DNA, the CDR3 is TGTGCCAGCACCCCCAGGACAGGGACCACTGAAGCTTTCTTT.

The gene calls are TRBV4-1 and TRBJ2-5, with TRBD1 identical over 8 bases. The J call may be in error: the DNA end matches TRBJ2-7 better. The CDR3 has 16 amino acids. CDR1 is MGHRA, CDR2 YSYEKL, per germline. CDR3 in DNA: TGCGCCAGCAGCCCAGGGGGCAGGAGATTCTCCTACGAGCAGTACTTC. Encoded protein: CASSPGGRRFSYEQYF.

A remark on this clone: Germline and junction disagree at one end, which may indicate a read error. The rearrangement links TRBV19 to TRBJ1-2; D is uncertain. CDR3 length equals 14 residues. Germline CDR1 and CDR2: LNHDA and SQIVND (reference sequence). The DNA for the CDR3 is TGTGCCAGTAGTCCCACACCGTCCACCTATGGCCACACCTTC. This sequence encodes CASSPTPSTYGHTF.

V is TRBV6-1 and J is TRBJ2-3, with D uncertain. V was shortened by 2 bases and J by 7 bases, with 10 bases between the two germline ends. Germline loops: CDR1 MNHNS, CDR2 SASEGT. The CDR3 covers 13 residues. CDR3 residues: CASSESNQNTQYF. The CDR3 DNA reads TGTGCCAGCAGTGAAAGTAACCAAAATACGCAGTATTTT.